The clone carrying this T cell receptor beta chain was detected many times. Its antigen is unknown. Bulk TCR libraries used previously described methods and listed TCR primers. TCRdb passed the PCR reads through MiXCR, listing each CDR3 protein once. The sample shows some 97,000 distinct CDR3 sequences, about 24% of them seen only once. This record comes from a study of molecular identifiers for immune sequencing clone quantification. Researchers sorted naive CD8 T cells as cells that were CD8+CD4-CCR7+CD45RA+. General study findings and limits: Clones above 20 RNA copies held over 98% of effector molecules, under 1% in naive cells. Highly expanded clone sizes could be underestimated through barcode sharing by identical TCR molecules.

CDR1 and CDR2 (germline): MDHEN, SYDVKM. CDR3 size: 18 residues. Trimming shortened V by 2 bases and J by 2 bases, and 20 bases separated the two germline ends. The chain combines TRBV28 with TRBJ2-3, with D tentatively TRBD1 or TRBD2 (7 bases each). This clonotype originated in a human donor in good health. Some libraries in this study had Jurkat cell RNA spiked in. Input material: naive CD8+ T cells from blood, with Jurkat cell RNA spiked in. Specified subset: FACS-sorted CD8+CD4-CCR7+CD45RA+ naive T cells. The CDR3 is CASSLEGGTVDFTDTQYF. In DNA, the CDR3 is TGTGCCAGCAGTTTAGAGGGGGGGACAGTCGACTTCACAGATACGCAGTATTTT. The full variable domain, rest sourced from reference TRBV28 and TRBJ2-3, is DVKVTQSSRYLVKRTGEKVFLECVQDMDHENMFWYRQDPGLGLRLIYFSYDVKMKEKGDIPEGYSVSREKKERFSLILESASTNQTSMYLCASSLEGGTVDFTDTQYFGPGTRLTVL.